The clone carrying this T cell receptor beta chain was counted once. CDR1 is MNHEY, CDR2 SMNVEV, per germline (reference sequence). The CDR3 length is 14 residues. V was pared by 3 bases and J by 10 bases, with 16 bases between. The data are from a study of cytomegalovirus exposure and HLA in healthy donors. This table comes from immunoSEQ multiplex PCR, and its TCRdb copy is limited to in-frame clones, with some not included. This table holds some 60,000 clones, about 94% found once. The receptor's source is a man aged 18 to 35 in good health and CMV-seropositive. Sequencing input: PBMCs. V gene TRBV27 combines with J gene TRBJ2-1; tentative D call: TRBD2 (5 bases). The CDR3 protein is CASSFEGEANEQFF. Here the CDR3 DNA reads TGTGCCAGCAGTTTCGAGGGCGAGGCGAACGAGCAGTTCTTC.